This entry describes one T cell receptor (beta chain). This record comes from a study of blood T cell repertoires in COVID-19. Study information: There were acute and convalescent COVID-19 samples, and they came from the United States, Italy and Spain.

Per the authors' pipeline: Reference gene primer amplification gave nucleated cell count estimates. Method: immunoSEQ multiplex PCR; TCRdb's copy keeps in-frame clones and lacks some. V, J and clone size are those of that table, while D and trimming were read from the DNA. The data show 300,000 to 450,000 clones, roughly 85% seen once. Trimming took 1 base from V and 0 from J, leaving 13 bases between them. Germline loops: CDR1 MGHRA, CDR2 YSYEKL. The CDR3 is 16 residues long. The sample was peripheral blood. The clonotype comes from a woman younger than 30 with acute or convalescent COVID-19. This sequence joins TRBV4-1 and TRBJ2-7; a weak D match, TRBD2 (5 bases). The chain's CDR3 is CASSQGEGLYSYEQYF. The CDR3 DNA reads as TGCGCCAGCAGCCAAGGTGAGGGCCTGTACTCCTACGAGCAGTACTTC.